The rows below give T cell receptor beta chains drawn from one sample of a study of Ad26.COV2.S vaccination and SARS-CoV-2 variants. Profiling relied on immunoSEQ multiplex PCR, and the TCRdb table lists in-frame clones only, not all of them. The sample has hundreds of thousands of clones, around 89% seen once. The input for sequencing was peripheral blood, taken in a trial of Ad26.COV2.S vaccine versus placebo. The receptors originated from a person aged 18-65 years who received the Ad26.COV2.S COVID-19 vaccine or a placebo. Each CDR3 is given with its conserved first and last residue. D genes are given only for firm matches.

v_gene,j_gene,d_gene,CDR3aa,CDR3nt
TRBV19,TRBJ2-5,TRBD2,CASSLSLAGGQETQYF,TGTGCCAGTAGCCTGAGCCTAGCGGGAGGACAAGAGACCCAGTACTTC
TRBV18,TRBJ2-1,.,CASSVQVGEQFF,TGTGCCAGCTCGGTGCAAGTCGGTGAGCAGTTCTTC
TRBV19,TRBJ2-1,TRBD2,CASTWQGGLYNEQFF,TGTGCCAGTACCTGGCAGGGAGGGCTTTATAATGAGCAGTTCTTC
TRBV7-8,TRBJ1-3,TRBD1,CASSLEGTGGYYSGNTIYF,TGTGCCAGCAGCTTAGAAGGGACAGGGGGCTATTACTCTGGAAACACCATATATTTT
TRBV5-1,TRBJ2-2,TRBD1,CASSPGQAITGELFF,TGCGCCAGCAGCCCGGGACAGGCAATCACCGGGGAGCTGTTTTTT
TRBV18,TRBJ1-1,.,CASSTRASRDTEAFF,TGTGCCAGCTCTACCAGAGCCTCACGGGACACTGAAGCTTTCTTT
TRBV29-1,TRBJ1-1,TRBD1,CSVESGTGLVTEAFF,TGCAGCGTTGAATCTGGGACAGGGCTGGTCACTGAAGCTTTCTTT
TRBV18,TRBJ1-6,.,CASSPPGGGPLHF,TGTGCCAGCTCACCACCGGGGGGGGGTCCCCTCCACTTT
TRBV11-2,TRBJ1-1,.,CASSLVYRANTEAFF,TGTGCCAGCAGCTTAGTTTACAGGGCGAACACTGAAGCTTTCTTT
TRBV7-2,TRBJ2-2,TRBD2,CASSLAAGVPGELFF,TGTGCCAGCAGCTTAGCAGCGGGAGTACCCGGGGAGCTGTTTTTT
TRBV7-8,TRBJ1-2,.,CASSLVSRGAGGYTF,TGTGCCAGCAGCTTAGTCAGCAGGGGCGCTGGGGGCTACACCTTC
TRBV13,TRBJ1-1,TRBD1,CASSLGLGTAEAFF,TGTGCCAGCAGCTTGGGCCTGGGGACAGCTGAAGCTTTCTTT
TRBV27,TRBJ1-6,.,CASKFRPTSNSPLHF,TGTGCCAGCAAATTCCGACCTACCTCTAATTCACCCCTCCACTTT
TRBV19,TRBJ2-4,TRBD2,CASSSPLGGSKNIQYF,TGTGCCAGTAGCTCCCCCTTAGGCGGGAGTAAAAACATTCAGTACTTC
TRBV9,TRBJ2-5,TRBD1,CASSEGTGGFRETQYF,TGTGCCAGCAGCGAGGGGACAGGAGGCTTTAGGGAGACCCAGTACTTC
TRBV7-2,TRBJ1-2,.,CASSWGREGYTF,TGTGCCAGCAGTTGGGGTAGGGAAGGCTACACCTTC